This T cell receptor (beta chain) was recovered during a study of blood T cell repertoires in COVID-19. Study-level background: Acute and convalescent COVID-19 samples came from the United States, Italy and Spain. PBMCs, B-cell-depleted T cells, or T cells were the source of the cDNA or gDNA that made up the material.

Germline-derived CDR1 and CDR2 are SGHRS and YFSETQ. There are 15 residues in the CDR3. Trimming removed 0 bases from V and 1 base from J; junction bases left unmatched: 1. This clone has a single count. In the study's own analysis: Cell counts per sample came from amplifying reference gene primers. Produced via immunoSEQ multiplex PCR; TCRdb's table is partial and in-frame only. That table supplies the V and J calls and clone size; D and trimming were determined from the DNA. There are 250,000 to 300,000 clones in the sample; around 90% occur only once, and approximately 2.2% lies in the top ten. The source is a man aged 50 to 59 with acute or convalescent COVID-19. Input material: peripheral blood. The chain is built from TRBV5-1 and TRBJ1-1; 9 bases align to TRBD1. CDR3 amino acids: CASSLGGQGNTEAFF. In nucleotides, the CDR3 is TGCGCCAGCAGCTTGGGGGGACAGGGGAACACTGAAGCTTTCTTT. Combining the CDR3 with reference TRBV5-1 and TRBJ1-1 gives the whole variable domain KAGVTQTPRYLIKTRGQQVTLSCSPISGHRSVSWYQQTPGQGLQFLFEYFSETQRNKGNFPGRFSGRQFSNSRSEMNVSTLELGDSALYLCASSLGGQGNTEAFFGQGTRLTVV.